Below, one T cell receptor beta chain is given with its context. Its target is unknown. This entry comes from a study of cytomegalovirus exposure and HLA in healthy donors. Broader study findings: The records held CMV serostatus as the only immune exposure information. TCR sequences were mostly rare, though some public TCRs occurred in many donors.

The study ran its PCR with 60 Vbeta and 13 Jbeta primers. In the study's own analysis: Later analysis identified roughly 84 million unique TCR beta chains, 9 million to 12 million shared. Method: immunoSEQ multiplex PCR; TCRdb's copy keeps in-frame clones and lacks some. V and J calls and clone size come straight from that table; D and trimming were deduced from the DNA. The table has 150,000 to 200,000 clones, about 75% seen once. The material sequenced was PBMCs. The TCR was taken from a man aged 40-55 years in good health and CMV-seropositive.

CDR3: CASSWGQGAAEQYF. CDR3 bases: TGTGCCAGCAGCTGGGGACAGGGGGCGGCCGAGCAGTACTTC. This sequence joins TRBV7-9 and TRBJ2-7; 12 bases fit TRBD1. Germline lookup yields CDR1 SEHNR and CDR2 FQNEAQ (reference sequence). With 4 bases clipped from V and 6 bases from J, the junction kept 4 bases outside the gene matches. The CDR3 sequence is 14 residues long.